The rows below give T cell receptor beta chains drawn from one sample of a study of T cells in Graves' hyperthyroidism and ophthalmopathy. Using its own MiXCR run on the multiplex PCR reads, TCRdb lists one record per CDR3 protein. The sample shows 500,000 or so distinct CDR3 sequences, more than 15% of them seen only once. The sequencing input was blood. These receptors were obtained from a young woman with Graves' ophthalmopathy. The CDR3 runs from the conserved cysteine through the conserved F or W. D genes are given only for firm matches. Clone size, where shown, is once, few, many, or a class for clones that have expanded.

D,J,size,V,DNA,CDR3
NA,TRBJ1-5,NA,TRBV6-1,TGTGCCAGCAGTCCAAACAGGGTATCTAGCAATCAGCCCCAGCATTTT,CASSPNRVSSNQPQHF
NA,TRBJ1-5,many,TRBV6-1,TGTGCCAGCAGAGTAGACAGTAATAGCAATCAGCCCCAGCATTTT,CASRVDSNSNQPQHF
NA,TRBJ1-1,few,TRBV6-2/TRBV6-3,TGTGCCAGCAGTTACTGGACGGTTTTGAACACTGAAGCTTTCTTT,CASSYWTVLNTEAFF
TRBD1,TRBJ1-4,few,TRBV4-2,TGTGCCAGCAAAAACGGACAGGGGGAGTCAAATGAAAAACTGTTTTTT,CASKNGQGESNEKLFF
NA,TRBJ1-1,NA,TRBV10-3,TGTGCCATCAGTGAGCGCAGTACTGAAGCTTTCTTT,CAISERSTEAFF
TRBD2,TRBJ2-5,NA,TRBV29-1,TGCAGCGCAAGGACTAGCGTGGAGACCCAGTACTTC,CSARTSVETQYF
TRBD1,TRBJ2-5,many,TRBV7-2,TGTGCCAGCAGCTTAGTCGTCGGGACAGAACAAGAGACCCAGTACTTC,CASSLVVGTEQETQYF
NA,TRBJ1-4,NA,TRBV20-1,TGCAGTGCTAGAGATCCCAGAACTAATGAAAAACTGTTTTTT,CSARDPRTNEKLFF
NA,TRBJ1-2,many,TRBV27,TGTGCCAGCAGTTTGAAGGGCTTATGGAGTGGCTACACCTTC,CASSLKGLWSGYTF
TRBD1,TRBJ1-3,few,TRBV7-2,TGTGCCAGCAGCTCGGGACAGGCCCACGGAAACACCATATATTTT,CASSSGQAHGNTIYF
NA,TRBJ1-5,few,TRBV30,TGTGCCTGGAGTGTGCGGGGAATGGGCAATCAGCCCCAGCATTTT,CAWSVRGMGNQPQHF
TRBD1,TRBJ2-6,NA,TRBV7-6,TGTGCCAGCAGCTTATGGGTCCAGGGGGCGGGCGGGGCCAACGTCCTGACTTTC,CASSLWVQGAGGANVLTF
NA,TRBJ1-5,NA,TRBV4-2,TGTGCCAGCAGCCAAGAGTACGGAGATAGCAATCAGCCCCAGCATTTT,CASSQEYGDSNQPQHF
TRBD1,TRBJ1-2,few,TRBV28,TGTGCCAGCAGACCGGACAGGAGGGTTGGCTATGGCTACACCTTC,CASRPDRRVGYGYTF
NA,TRBJ1-2,many,TRBV7-2,TGTGCCAGCAGCCGTTCGTGGCTCGGGGACTATGGCTACACCTTC,CASSRSWLGDYGYTF
TRBD2,TRBJ2-7,few,TRBV15,TGTGCCACCAGCAGAGAAGTATTGGGACTAGCGGGAGTGGAGCAGTACTTC,CATSREVLGLAGVEQYF
NA,TRBJ1-1,few,TRBV19,TGTGCCAGTAGTCGGGGGGCGGTCACTGAAGCTTTCTTT,CASSRGAVTEAFF
TRBD1,TRBJ1-1,NA,TRBV19,TGTGCCAGTAGTTCCGGGACAGGGGTGTTTGCTTTCTTT,CASSSGTGVFAFF
TRBD2,TRBJ2-1,few,TRBV27,TGTGCCAGCAGTTCCCATGGGACTAGCAGCAATGAGCAGTTCTTC,CASSSHGTSSNEQFF
TRBD1,TRBJ2-1,many,TRBV28,TGTGCCAGCAGTCCTCAACAGGGGGTGGACAATGAGCAGTTCTTC,CASSPQQGVDNEQFF
TRBD1,TRBJ2-3,many,TRBV5-1,TGCGCCAGCGGGAGGTCAGGGGGCGGTCGTCCAGATACGCAGTATTTT,CASGRSGGGRPDTQYF
NA,TRBJ2-3,many,TRBV7-9,TGTGCCAGCACTCGGGGGGCGCGACACACAGATACGCAGTATTTT,CASTRGARHTDTQYF
NA,TRBJ2-1,many,TRBV6-1,TGTGCCAGCACGAAGGGGGAGGGGACTGAGCAGTTCTTC,CASTKGEGTEQFF
NA,TRBJ1-6,NA,TRBV9,TGTGCCAGCAGCGTAGATGGGCAGAATTCACCCCTCCACTTT,CASSVDGQNSPLHF
NA,TRBJ1-3,many,TRBV2,TGTGCCAGCAAAGAAAGCTCTGGAAACACCATATATTTT,CASKESSGNTIYF
TRBD1,TRBJ2-1,many,TRBV12-3/TRBV12-4,TGTGCCAGCATCGATATGGGACAGGAGATCTACAATGAGCAGTTCTTC,CASIDMGQEIYNEQFF
NA,TRBJ1-1,few,TRBV30,TGTGCCTTACAAAGGCCCCCCACTGAAGCTTTCTTT,CALQRPPTEAFF
NA,TRBJ1-4,few,TRBV7-9,TGTGCCAGCAGCCTAACGTCGGGCCAGGGTAATGAAAAACTGTTTTTT,CASSLTSGQGNEKLFF
NA,TRBJ2-1,few,TRBV11-2,TGTGCCAGCAGCTTAGGGGCCTCCCCTGCGGGCAATGAGCAGTTCTTC,CASSLGASPAGNEQFF
TRBD1,TRBJ2-3,few,TRBV11-2,TGTGCCAGCAGCTTGCTTAACAGGGGGCCGGATACGCAGTATTTT,CASSLLNRGPDTQYF
TRBD2,TRBJ2-1,NA,TRBV20-1,TGCAGTGCTAGACTCGGGACTAGCTCGAGCAATGAGCAGTTCTTC,CSARLGTSSSNEQFF
TRBD1,TRBJ2-5,many,TRBV18,TGTGCCAGCTCACCGACAGGGTTAGAGACCCAGTACTTC,CASSPTGLETQYF
NA,TRBJ2-7,many,TRBV11-2,TGTGCCAGCAGCACTAGTGGCCGGCGGGCCGCTTACGAGCAGTACTTC,CASSTSGRRAAYEQYF
NA,TRBJ2-6,NA,TRBV3-1,TGTGCCAGCAGCGCGCCCGCCCCTGGGGCCAACGTCCTGACTTTC,CASSAPAPGANVLTF
TRBD1,TRBJ2-1,many,TRBV11-3,TGTGCCAGCAGCCCCTTAGAAGGTGCAGGACAGGGAATTTACAATGAGCAGTTCTTC,CASSPLEGAGQGIYNEQFF
NA,TRBJ1-2,few,TRBV5-5,TGTGCCAGCAGCCAACCGGGGGAGTCCTATGGCTACACCTTC,CASSQPGESYGYTF
NA,TRBJ2-5,many,TRBV3-1,TGTGCCAGCACCCCTGGGGGGGGCCCAGAGACCCAGTACTTC,CASTPGGGPETQYF
TRBD2,TRBJ2-1,many,TRBV30,TGTGCCTGGAGGGGAGGGACTAGGTCTCAGAATGAGCAGTTCTTC,CAWRGGTRSQNEQFF
TRBD2,TRBJ2-7,few,TRBV30,TGTGCCTGGAGTGGATGGCGAACTAGCGGGGCCACCTACGAGCAGTACTTC,CAWSGWRTSGATYEQYF
NA,TRBJ2-1,NA,TRBV7-6,TGTGCCAGCAGCTTAGTTCGGACAGAGAGCTCCTACAATGAGCAGTTCTTC,CASSLVRTESSYNEQFF
TRBD2,TRBJ2-1,many,TRBV6-1,TGTGCCAGCAGAAAATCTAGCGGACTCTACAATGAGCAGTTCTTC,CASRKSSGLYNEQFF
TRBD2,TRBJ2-3,many,TRBV7-2,TGTGCCAGCAGCTTAGGGACTAGCGGGAAGGATACGCAGTATTTT,CASSLGTSGKDTQYF
NA,TRBJ2-5,NA,TRBV7-8,TGTGCCAGCAGCTCGGCGGGAATTCAAGAGACCCAGTACTTC,CASSSAGIQETQYF
NA,TRBJ2-1,NA,TRBV28,TGTGCCAGCAGCTACAGGGCCGGGGGAAGGGACAATGAGCAGTTCTTC,CASSYRAGGRDNEQFF
TRBD1,TRBJ1-5,many,TRBV2,TGTGCCAGCAGTTCCGACAGGGACTTGGGTCAGCCCCAGCATTTT,CASSSDRDLGQPQHF
TRBD1,TRBJ2-2,NA,TRBV30,TGTGCCTGGAGCGCGCTTACAGGGGACACCGGGGAGCTGTTTTTT,CAWSALTGDTGELFF
NA,TRBJ2-2,NA,TRBV27,TGTGCCAGCAGTTCTCTCGGGGAGCTGTTTTTT,CASSSLGELFF
TRBD2,TRBJ2-1,NA,TRBV7-9,TGTGCCAGCAGCCGACGTGAACTAGCGGAGTCGAATGAGCAGTTCTTC,CASSRRELAESNEQFF
NA,TRBJ2-1,NA,TRBV27,TGTGCCAGCAGTAACGGGAGAGGCAATGAGCAGTTCTTC,CASSNGRGNEQFF
NA,TRBJ1-2,once,TRBV28,TGTGCCAGCAGTCTGACCGGGAATACTAACTATGGCTACACCTTC,CASSLTGNTNYGYTF
NA,TRBJ2-7,many,TRBV2,TGTGCCAGCAGTGCACTCAACAGGTTTGGCGGGGACGAGGGGAACGAGCAGTACTTC,CASSALNRFGGDEGNEQYF
TRBD2,TRBJ2-2,NA,TRBV4-1,TGCGCCAGCAGCCAAGAGCTAGCGGGGATGAACACCGGGGAGCTGTTTTTT,CASSQELAGMNTGELFF